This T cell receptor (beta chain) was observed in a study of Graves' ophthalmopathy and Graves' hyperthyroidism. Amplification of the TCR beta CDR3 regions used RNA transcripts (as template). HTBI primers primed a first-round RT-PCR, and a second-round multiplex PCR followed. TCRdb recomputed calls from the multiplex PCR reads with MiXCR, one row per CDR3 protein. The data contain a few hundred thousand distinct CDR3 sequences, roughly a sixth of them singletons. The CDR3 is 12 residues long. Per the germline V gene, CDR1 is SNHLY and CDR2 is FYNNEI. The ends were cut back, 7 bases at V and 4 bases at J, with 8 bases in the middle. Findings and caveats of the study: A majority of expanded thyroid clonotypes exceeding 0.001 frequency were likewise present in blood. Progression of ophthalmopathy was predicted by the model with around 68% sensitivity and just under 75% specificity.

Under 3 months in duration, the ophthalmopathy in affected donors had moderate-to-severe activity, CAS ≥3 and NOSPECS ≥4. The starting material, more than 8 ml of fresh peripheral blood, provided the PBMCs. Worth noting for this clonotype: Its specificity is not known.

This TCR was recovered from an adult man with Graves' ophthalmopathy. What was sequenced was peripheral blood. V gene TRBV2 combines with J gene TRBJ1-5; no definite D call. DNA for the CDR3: TGTGCCAGCAAAGACGGGAATCAGCCCCAGCATTTT. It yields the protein CASKDGNQPQHF. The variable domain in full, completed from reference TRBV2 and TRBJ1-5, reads EPEVTQTPSHQVTQMGQEVILRCVPISNHLYFYWYRQILGQKVEFLVSFYNNEISEKSEIFDDQFSVERPDGSNFTLKIRSTKLEDSAMYFCASKDGNQPQHFGDGTRLSIL.